The source of this T cell receptor (beta chain) is a study of blood T cell repertoires in COVID-19 (dated by TCRdb to between 2020 and 2021). About the investigation overall: The collaborator samples originated in the United States, Italy and Spain and spanned the acute and convalescent phases of COVID-19. The material from the prospective study consisted of cDNA or gDNA derived from T cells, B-cell-depleted T cells, or PBMCs. Subjects who had been exposed to COVID-19, were actively infected with it, or had recovered from it provided the deeply sampled blood TCRbeta repertoires that made up the dataset. The repertoires were made available in a free public database intended to serve as a resource for research on the immune response to SARS-CoV-2. Samples were obtained from the ongoing ImmuneRACE study (first 160 participants) and from 1,254 subjects provided by 6 global collaborators. A de-identified subject ID, COVID-19 status, age in years and sex were almost always included in the sample metadata. Where available, HLA class I and class II types were taken from metadata supplied by the sample provider and were not determined by assay-based typing.

Points on this clone: Its antigen has not been determined. Nothing much larger sits one base from this clone, and base qualities are not available.

TCRbeta CDR3 regions were amplified from genomic DNA by means of the immunoSEQ Assay, a bias-controlled multiplex PCR. The original pipeline was this. The number of nucleated cells in each sample was estimated from the amplification of reference gene primers within the assay. Sequence reads were collapsed and filtered to measure the absolute abundance of every unique TCRbeta CDR3 rearrangement. For each sample, productive Simpson clonality was calculated as the square root of Simpson's diversity index across productive rearrangements. This is the immuneACCESS table as TCRdb keeps it, with only in-frame sequences that have V and J called. A part of the clones is gone; compared with another copy, unresolved V genes explain less than half, and the rest is unexplained. Clone size and the V and J calls come from that table; the DNA yielded D and trimming. For this sample the table gives approximately 140,000 clones, of which about 90% were detected only once. In total, the top ten clones hold 3.5% to 4.5% of the sample.

Findings and caveats that apply to the study as a whole: Clinical and demographic metadata were provided uncurated, with the amount varying by source and participant.

Whole blood was collected in K2EDTA tubes by collaborating institutions according to the institutions' own protocols. Collaborator samples were shipped for TCRbeta analysis as frozen whole blood, isolated PBMCs, or DNA extracted from either sample type. The germline V gene (reference sequence) gives CDR1 as LGHDT and CDR2 as YNNKEL. From cysteine to phenylalanine, the CDR3 is 16 amino acids long. Solely the CDR3 DNA is kept, with 48 bases framed from the first base. The junction shows trimming of 4 bases on V and 2 bases on J, and the gene matches do not reach 9 bases of it. Recombination linked TRBV3-1 (or the pseudogene TRBV3-2) to TRBJ2-3; 7 junctional bases match TRBD1. Input material: peripheral blood. This TCR was recovered from a woman aged 55-70 years with active or convalescent COVID-19. The DNA sequence is given as TGTGCCAGCAGCCCGCGAGACAGGGTGGTCACAGATACGCAGTATTTT. Its protein reads: CASSPRDRVVTDTQYF.